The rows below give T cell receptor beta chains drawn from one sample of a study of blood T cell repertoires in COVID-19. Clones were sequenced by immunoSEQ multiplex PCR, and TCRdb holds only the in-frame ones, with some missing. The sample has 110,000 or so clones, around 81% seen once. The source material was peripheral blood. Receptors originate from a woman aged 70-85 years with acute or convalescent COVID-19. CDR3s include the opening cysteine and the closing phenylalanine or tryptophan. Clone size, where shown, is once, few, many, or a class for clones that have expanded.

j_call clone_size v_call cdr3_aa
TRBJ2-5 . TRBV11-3 CASSRSGETQYF
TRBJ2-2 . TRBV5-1 CASSSTTSGTGELFF
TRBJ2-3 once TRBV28 CASSRTSGGLDTQYF
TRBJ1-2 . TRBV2 CASSEGQGNGYTF
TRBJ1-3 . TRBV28 CASSYGGVFSRGSGNTIYF
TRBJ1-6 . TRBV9 CASSASPGTGVRPLHF
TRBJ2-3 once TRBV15 CATSRGGGSGDTQYF
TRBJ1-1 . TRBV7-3 CASSSYSLNTEAFF
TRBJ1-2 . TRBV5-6 CASSLGAGDGYGYTF
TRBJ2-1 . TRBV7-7 CASSLRLAGPHEQFF
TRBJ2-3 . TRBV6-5 CASSPQTGLEYF
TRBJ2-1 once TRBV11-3 CASSARGDGYNEQFF
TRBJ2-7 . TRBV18 CASSLSESYEQYF
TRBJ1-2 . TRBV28 CASSFSGVMGALFRNGYTF
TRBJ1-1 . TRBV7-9 CASSLTNTEAFF
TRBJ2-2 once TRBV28 CASSLKSGRSGELFF
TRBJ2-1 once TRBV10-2 CASSESGTGFVYNEQFF
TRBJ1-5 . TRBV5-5 CASSLQGNLGQPQHF
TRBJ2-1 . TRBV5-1 CASSFTSGSSNEQFF
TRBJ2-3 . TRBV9 CASTKGDTDTQYF
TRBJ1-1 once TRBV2 CASKSEGASTEAFF
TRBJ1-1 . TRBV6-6 CASSIQGRGRTFF
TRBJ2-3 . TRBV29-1 CSPGGVTGQRDTQYF
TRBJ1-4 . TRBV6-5 CASSPSWGLGEKLFF
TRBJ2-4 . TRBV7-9 CASSPIGGAKNIQYF
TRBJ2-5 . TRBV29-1 CSVEDPDRGNQETQYF
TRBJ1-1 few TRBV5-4 CASSRPGTQNTEAFF
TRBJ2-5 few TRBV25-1 CASRALGSGVGETQYF
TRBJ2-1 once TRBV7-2 CASSLDSLREQFF
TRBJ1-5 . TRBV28 CASSLKGKWSQPQHF
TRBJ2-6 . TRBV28 CASSLTGSGANVLTF
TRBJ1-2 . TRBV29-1 CSSRGGDTANYGYTF
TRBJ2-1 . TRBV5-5 CASSRGVAGVVYNEQFF
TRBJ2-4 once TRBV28 CASSLPGQFGKNIQYF
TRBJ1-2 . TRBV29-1 CSVEFHRASGYTF
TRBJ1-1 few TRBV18 CASSPLGRLNTEAFF
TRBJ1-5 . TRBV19 CAATTGGVNQPQHF
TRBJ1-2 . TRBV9 CASSPSRGGALRGYTF
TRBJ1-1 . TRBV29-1 CSVESDRSYTEAFF
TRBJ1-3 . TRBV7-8 CASSRGQGARGNTIYF
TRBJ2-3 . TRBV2 CASRTGTDTQYF